This is a list of T cell receptor beta chains from one sample in a study of OX40 agonist ivuxolimab in advanced cancers. Sequenced by immunoSEQ multiplex PCR; TCRdb stores in-frame clones only, minus some. The sample yields 100,000 to 150,000 clones, 85% to 95% seen once. The material was CD4+ or CD8+ T cells sorted from blood, obtained in a trial of the OX40 agonist ivuxolimab. All receptors come from an adult with an advanced solid tumor such as melanoma, head and neck, liver or kidney cancer. Both conserved end residues are part of each CDR3. The order of the fields is D gene, clone size, CDR3 length, V gene, J gene, CDR3 DNA, CDR3 protein. D genes are given only for firm matches. Rows give clone size only sometimes, using once, few, many, or a class for an expanded clone.

TRBD2,NA,16,TRBV9,TRBJ2-1,TGTGCCAGCAGCCCCAGTAGCGGGAGGGCGGACAATGAGCAGTTCTTC,CASSPSSGRADNEQFF
TRBD1,NA,15,TRBV6-5,TRBJ1-1,TGTGCCAGCAGTCGTACCGGGACAGCGAACACTGAAGCTTTCTTT,CASSRTGTANTEAFF
NA,once,15,TRBV18,TRBJ1-1,TGTGCCAGCTCACCACCGGTCGGGGGGAACACTGAAGCTTTCTTT,CASSPPVGGNTEAFF
TRBD1,NA,15,TRBV18,TRBJ1-1,TGTGCCAGCTCACCAGGTACAGGGGTGAACACTGAAGCTTTCTTT,CASSPGTGVNTEAFF
TRBD1,NA,13,TRBV5-1,TRBJ1-2,TGCGCCAGCAGCTCGGACAGGGTATATGGCTACACCTTC,CASSSDRVYGYTF
NA,NA,11,TRBV6-5,TRBJ1-2,TGTGCCAGCAGTTCGGGGGGAGGCTACACCTTC,CASSSGGGYTF
NA,NA,17,TRBV11-3,TRBJ2-1,TGTGCCAGCAGCCCTGAGAAGGCGGGCGCCACCTACAATGAGCAGTTCTTC,CASSPEKAGATYNEQFF
NA,NA,15,TRBV6-5,TRBJ2-5,TGTGCCAGCAGTTATGACTTAGCTGGGTCGGAGACCCAGTACTTC,CASSYDLAGSETQYF
NA,NA,16,TRBV15,TRBJ2-3,TGTGCCACCAGCAGAAACCGGGGAGGCCTCACAGATACGCAGTATTTT,CATSRNRGGLTDTQYF
TRBD1,NA,17,TRBV19,TRBJ1-1,TGTGCCAGTATCCCGGGACAGGGGGCGCCGGGGTACACTGAAGCTTTCTTT,CASIPGQGAPGYTEAFF
NA,NA,14,TRBV2,TRBJ2-2,TGTGCCAGCAGTGAGGCGGGAACCGTCGGGGAGCTGTTTTTT,CASSEAGTVGELFF
TRBD1,once,14,TRBV28,TRBJ2-7,TGTGCCAGCAGGCCCGGGACAGACTCCTACGAGCAGTACTTC,CASRPGTDSYEQYF
TRBD2,NA,16,TRBV27,TRBJ2-1,TGTGCCAGCAGTTTATTAGGGCGGGAGGGCTGGAATGAGCAGTTCTTC,CASSLLGREGWNEQFF
NA,NA,15,TRBV6-6,TRBJ2-3,TGTGCCAGCAGTTACTCCGGCCGTGGGACAGATACGCAGTATTTT,CASSYSGRGTDTQYF
TRBD2,NA,14,TRBV19,TRBJ2-1,TGTGCCAGTAGGTTGGGACTAGCGCCCAATGAGCAGTTCTTC,CASRLGLAPNEQFF
NA,NA,17,TRBV19,TRBJ2-3,TGTGCCAGTAGTATAGATCACCCGCAGGGAACGGCAGATACGCAGTATTTT,CASSIDHPQGTADTQYF
NA,NA,12,TRBV28,TRBJ1-2,TGTGCCAGCGAGACCTCAAACTATGGCTACACCTTC,CASETSNYGYTF
NA,NA,13,TRBV27,TRBJ2-7,TGTGCCAGCAGCCGGACGCCTGGGGGCGAGCAGTACTTC,CASSRTPGGEQYF
TRBD2,NA,14,TRBV9,TRBJ2-7,TGTGCCAGCAACCCGGGACTAGCGGGATCCGAGCAGTACTTC,CASNPGLAGSEQYF
TRBD2,NA,14,TRBV7-9,TRBJ2-3,TGTGCCAGCAGCACGCTAGCGGGAGCAGATACGCAGTATTTT,CASSTLAGADTQYF
TRBD2,NA,15,TRBV28,TRBJ2-7,TGTGCCAGCACCCAGGGGCTAGCGGGATTCTACGAGCAGTACTTC,CASTQGLAGFYEQYF
TRBD2,NA,16,TRBV4-1,TRBJ2-1,TGCGCCAGCAGCCAAGTCCTGCTAGCGGGAAATAATGAGCAGTTCTTC,CASSQVLLAGNNEQFF
TRBD2,NA,16,TRBV5-4,TRBJ2-1,TGTGCCAGCAGCTTACGGGGCGGGAGCTCCTACAATGAGCAGTTCTTC,CASSLRGGSSYNEQFF
NA,once,15,TRBV29-1,TRBJ2-3,TGCAGCGTTGTAGACCCTCAATCGGTTCCAGATACGCAGTATTTT,CSVVDPQSVPDTQYF
NA,NA,15,TRBV5-5,TRBJ1-3,TGTGCCAGCAGCTTCGAAGGGGGATTAGGAAACACCATATATTTT,CASSFEGGLGNTIYF
NA,NA,11,TRBV28,TRBJ1-4,TGTGCCAGCAGACTCCGGGACTCCCAGGTTTTT,CASRLRDSQVF
NA,NA,14,TRBV7-6,TRBJ2-7,TGTGCCAGCAGCTTAGAGGTTAGCTCCTACGAGCAGTACTTC,CASSLEVSSYEQYF
TRBD2,NA,17,TRBV4-2,TRBJ2-7,TGTGCCAGCAGCCAAGTTATAGCGGGAGGTATCTCCTACGAGCAGTACTTC,CASSQVIAGGISYEQYF
TRBD2,NA,20,TRBV9,TRBJ2-5,TGTGCCAGCAGCGTAGACCCGACCGGGACTAGCGGACTCTTTTTAGAGACCCAGTACTTC,CASSVDPTGTSGLFLETQYF
NA,NA,16,TRBV28,TRBJ1-4,TGTGCCAGCAGTTTCTTGGGGGGCGTTGCTAATGAAAAACTGTTTTTT,CASSFLGGVANEKLFF
TRBD1,NA,19,TRBV7-6,TRBJ1-2,TGTGCCAGCAGCTCCCTACCACCCCGAATGGACAGGGACAACTATGGCTACACCTTC,CASSSLPPRMDRDNYGYTF
NA,NA,14,TRBV7-2,TRBJ2-5,TGTGCCAGCAGCTTAGCAGGCAGCCAAGAGACCCAGTACTTC,CASSLAGSQETQYF
TRBD2,NA,16,TRBV18,TRBJ2-7,TGTGTCAGCTCACCCATGACTAGCGCAACCTCCTACGAGCAGTACTTC,CVSSPMTSATSYEQYF
NA,NA,14,TRBV25-1,TRBJ2-5,TGTGCCAGCAGCCTCGGACCCACCCAAGAGACCCAGTACTTC,CASSLGPTQETQYF
NA,NA,16,TRBV7-8,TRBJ2-3,TGTGCCAGCAGCCCAGGGTCGTCTCTATATCTGGATACGCAGTATTTT,CASSPGSSLYLDTQYF
NA,once,14,TRBV7-2,TRBJ1-2,TGTGCCAGCAGCTTAGCGCAAGGGGCCAATGGCTACACCTTC,CASSLAQGANGYTF
TRBD1,NA,16,TRBV5-1,TRBJ1-1,TGCGCCAGCAGCCCAACAGGGGGCAGGGAGAACACTGAAGCTTTCTTT,CASSPTGGRENTEAFF
TRBD1,once,15,TRBV19,TRBJ1-1,TGTGCCAGTAGTAACAGGGACAGAGTGAACACTGAAGCTTTCTTT,CASSNRDRVNTEAFF
TRBD2,NA,16,TRBV5-1,TRBJ2-1,TGCGCCAGCAGCTCCTCCGGGACTAGCGGAAACAATGAGCAGTTCTTC,CASSSSGTSGNNEQFF
NA,NA,15,TRBV11-2,TRBJ1-1,TGTGCCAGCAGCAAAACGGGACACCTTAACACTGAAGCTTTCTTT,CASSKTGHLNTEAFF
TRBD1,NA,16,TRBV25-1,TRBJ2-5,TGTGCCAGCAGTGAATCCGGAAGGGGGCCGGAAGAGACCCAGTACTTC,CASSESGRGPEETQYF
NA,once,15,TRBV10-3,TRBJ1-1,TGTGCCATCAGAACAAGGGGGGGAAAGAACACTGAAGCTTTCTTT,CAIRTRGGKNTEAFF
NA,NA,15,TRBV19,TRBJ2-7,TGTGCCAGTAGTATCGGTGGGTCTCACGGTTACGAGCAGTACTTC,CASSIGGSHGYEQYF
NA,once,15,TRBV6-5,TRBJ1-5,TGTGCCAGCAGTTTGGACCGGAATAGCAATCAGCCCCAGCATTTT,CASSLDRNSNQPQHF
TRBD1,NA,15,TRBV7-9,TRBJ1-4,TGTGCCAGCAGCTTCAGGACAGGGGCTAATGAAAAACTGTTTTTT,CASSFRTGANEKLFF
TRBD1,NA,15,TRBV5-1,TRBJ2-7,TGCGCCAGCAGCAACACGGGACAGAGCTCCTACGAGCAGTACTTC,CASSNTGQSSYEQYF
NA,NA,15,TRBV4-3,TRBJ1-4,TGCGCCAGCAGCCAAGGACAGGAGCCTAATGAAAAACTGTTTTTT,CASSQGQEPNEKLFF
TRBD2,NA,18,TRBV10-3,TRBJ2-2,TGTGCCATCAGTCCGGGACTAGCGGGCTCCGGGCGGACCGGGGAGCTGTTTTTT,CAISPGLAGSGRTGELFF
TRBD1,NA,14,TRBV27,TRBJ1-1,TGTGCCAGCAGTCAGGGGGGCTCTTACACTGAAGCTTTCTTT,CASSQGGSYTEAFF
TRBD2,once,16,TRBV5-8,TRBJ2-1,TGTGCCAGCAGCTTGGAGCGGGGGCCCTCCTACAATGAGCAGTTCTTC,CASSLERGPSYNEQFF
NA,NA,12,TRBV5-6,TRBJ2-3,TGTGCCAGCAGCGGGATCACAGATACGCAGTATTTT,CASSGITDTQYF
TRBD1,once,16,TRBV2,TRBJ2-2,TGTGCCAGCAGTGAGCAGGGGGCCAGGAACACCGGGGAGCTGTTTTTT,CASSEQGARNTGELFF
TRBD1,NA,14,TRBV14,TRBJ2-1,TGTGCCAGCAGCCCGAACAGGGGGCAGAATGAGCAGTTCTTC,CASSPNRGQNEQFF
NA,NA,11,TRBV18,TRBJ2-3,TGTGCCAGCTCAACCACAGCTGATCTGTATTTT,CASSTTADLYF
NA,NA,14,TRBV6-5,TRBJ2-1,TGTGCCAGCAGTTCCCCCGCTAGCCGCAATGAGCAGTTCTTC,CASSSPASRNEQFF